Listed here are 29 T cell receptor beta chains from one sample, sequenced in a study of OX40 agonist ivuxolimab in advanced cancers. Here immunoSEQ multiplex PCR was the method, and the copy in TCRdb shows in-frame clones only, minus some. The table has about 67,000 clones, around 83% seen once. This specimen consisted of CD4+ or CD8+ T cells sorted from blood, obtained in a trial of the OX40 agonist ivuxolimab. The receptor source for this set is an adult with an advanced solid tumor such as melanoma, head and neck, liver or kidney cancer.

This sequence joins TRBV7-2 and TRBJ2-5; D perhaps matches TRBD1 (6 bases). Trimming removed 5 bases from V and 0 bases from J, with 7 bases in between. The CDR3 has 13 residues. The germline V gene encodes CDR1 SGHTA and CDR2 FQGNSA. The CDR3 sequence: CASSRDNQETQYF. Written as DNA, the CDR3 is TGTGCCAGCAGCCGGGACAACCAAGAGACCCAGTACTTC.

DNA of the CDR3: TGTGCCAGCAGCTTGGCCGGACAGGCCTATGGCTACACCTTC. Translation gives CASSLAGQAYGYTF. The V and J genes are TRBV5-4 and TRBJ1-2, with TRBD1 matching 7 bases. Germline-derived CDR1 and CDR2 are SGHNT and YYREEE (reference sequence). The CDR3 extends over 14 amino acids. The junction had 3 bases not matched to a gene; V was cut back by 0 bases and J by 4 bases.

The chain links TRBV29-1 to TRBJ2-3; 9 bases align to TRBD2. The V segment lost 4 bases and the J segment 6 bases; nucleotides outside the gene matches: 2. Germline-derived CDR1 and CDR2 are SQVTM and ANQGSEA. The CDR3 has 12 amino acids. The CDR3 is CSVVAGGDTQYF. As DNA, the CDR3 is TGCAGCGTTGTTGCGGGGGGGGATACGCAGTATTTT.

This chain connects TRBV5-1 to TRBJ1-4, with D perhaps TRBD1 (5 bases). The CDR3 length is 17 residues. Germline-derived CDR1 and CDR2 are SGHRS and YFSETQ. V was shortened by 0 bases and J by 3 bases, with 15 bases between the two germline ends. The chain's CDR3 is CASSLEGQGRANEKLFF. The CDR3 DNA sequence: TGCGCCAGCAGCTTGGAAGGGCAGGGCAGGGCTAATGAAAAACTGTTTTTT.

This clone was counted only a few times. CDR3 coding DNA: TGTGCCAGTAGTATAGTCCCCGGCAATGAGCAGTTCTTC. Protein: CASSIVPGNEQFF. This chain uses TRBV19 with TRBJ2-1; D is undetermined. The germline V gene encodes CDR1 LNHDA and CDR2 SQIVND (reference sequence). This CDR3 is 13 amino acids long. V was trimmed by 1 base and J by 6 bases, leaving 7 bases between them.

The chain uses TRBV28 and TRBJ2-3, with 12 bases lining up with TRBD2. CDR1 MDHEN and CDR2 SYDVKM come from the germline V gene. V gave up 3 bases and J gave up 0 bases; unmatched junction bases: 4. The CDR3 runs to 17 residues. The CDR3 DNA is TGTGCCAGCAGTTTTGGACTAGCGGGATGGAGCACAGATACGCAGTATTTT. Its translation: CASSFGLAGWSTDTQYF.

The rearrangement uses TRBV29-1 and TRBJ2-3; 14 bases align to TRBD2. Per the germline V gene, CDR1 is SQVTM and CDR2 is ANQGSEA. The CDR3 consists of 17 residues. V shed 0 bases, J shed 4 bases, and the junction held 6 bases outside the gene matches. The DNA of the CDR3 is TGCAGCGTTGAAGATGGACGGACTAGCGGGAGGTCAGATACGCAGTATTTT. Translating it yields CSVEDGRTSGRSDTQYF.

This clone was counted between two and nine times. DNA of the CDR3: TGTGCCAGCAGTCGGACGATAATCGGGTATGGCTACACCTTC. Translating gives CASSRTIIGYGYTF. V is TRBV2 and J is TRBJ1-2; unclear D gene. Trimming took 5 bases from V and 5 from J, leaving 15 bases between them. Germline V gene sequence: CDR1 SNHLY, CDR2 FYNNEI. The CDR3 totals 14 residues. The whole variable domain, filled in from reference TRBV2 and TRBJ1-2, reads EPEVTQTPSHQVTQMGQEVILRCVPISNHLYFYWYRQILGQKVEFLVSFYNNEISEKSEIFDDQFSVERPDGSNFTLKIRSTKLEDSAMYFCASSRTIIGYGYTFGSGTRLTVV.

The chain employs TRBV10-3 and TRBJ2-7; TRBD1 agrees at 10 bases. The CDR3 runs to 14 residues. The V gene's germline CDR1 is ENHRY and CDR2 SYGVKD. V dropped 8 bases and J dropped 6; count of bases not matched to a gene: 10. CDR3 sequence: CAISLDRGDREQYF. The CDR3 DNA reads as TGTGCCATCTCCCTGGACAGGGGGGATCGCGAGCAGTACTTC.

This clone was observed a single time. The chain carries TRBV5-1 and TRBJ1-2; D call uncertain. V was pared by 1 base and J by 4 bases, with 5 bases between. The CDR3 extends over 12 amino acids. The V gene's germline CDR1 is SGHRS and CDR2 YFSETQ. The CDR3 sequence: CASSLYGYGYTF. CDR3 bases: TGCGCCAGCAGCTTGTACGGCTATGGCTACACCTTC.

The chain uses TRBV18 and TRBJ1-2, with D uncertain. The CDR3 covers 14 residues. V was trimmed by 0 bases and J by 4 bases, leaving 9 bases between them. Looked up from germline, CDR1 is KGHSH and CDR2 is LQKENI. As DNA, the CDR3 is TGTGCCAGCTCACCACCGGAAGGGTCCTATGGCTACACCTTC. Protein: CASSPPEGSYGYTF.

The CDR3 loop is CSVGDREGQPQHF. Here the CDR3 DNA reads TGCAGCGTGGGCGACAGGGAGGGACAGCCCCAGCATTTT. The rearrangement links TRBV29-1 to TRBJ1-5; 7 bases match TRBD1. The trim removed 6 bases at V and 7 bases at J, leaving 9 bases unmatched. The CDR3 has 13 amino acids. Germline CDR1 reads SQVTM; CDR2 reads ANQGSEA. Combining the CDR3 with reference TRBV29-1 and TRBJ1-5 gives the whole variable domain SAVISQKPSRDICQRGTSLTIQCQVDSQVTMMFWYRQQPGQSLTLIATANQGSEATYESGFVIDKFPISRPNLTFSTLTVSNMSPEDSSIYLCSVGDREGQPQHFGDGTRLSIL.

The chain has TRBV30 and TRBJ1-1; D unclear. Trimming pared 2 bases from V and 0 bases from J, leaving 16 bases between. This CDR3 has 16 amino acids. From germline, CDR1 is GTSNPN and CDR2 SVGIG (reference sequence). CDR3 amino acids: CAWSPAGRGLNTEAFF. As DNA, the CDR3 is TGTGCCTGGAGTCCGGCCGGACGCGGGCTGAACACTGAAGCTTTCTTT.

V gene TRBV6-6 combines with J gene TRBJ2-5; TRBD1 is a possible D gene (6 bases). Trimming took 6 bases from V and 2 from J, leaving 10 bases between them. CDR3 length equals 13 residues. Germline V gives CDR1 MNHNY, CDR2 SVGAGI (reference sequence). In DNA form, the CDR3 reads TGTGCCAGCAGCCGGACAGCTCAAGAGACCCAGTACTTC. It codes for CASSRTAQETQYF.

This clone was counted once. J is TRBJ2-3 and V is TRBV7-3; tentatively, D is TRBD2 (6 bases). This CDR3 contains 16 residues. The V and J ends lost 2 bases and 1 base respectively, with 13 bases between them. The germline gives CDR1 SGHTA, CDR2 FQGTGA. As DNA, the CDR3 is TGTGCCAGCAGCTTAGGGCTTGGCGGGGGCACAGATACGCAGTATTTT. This gives the protein CASSLGLGGGTDTQYF. Full variable domain (outside the CDR3, taken from reference TRBV7-3 and TRBJ2-3): GAGVSQTPSNKVTEKGKYVELRCDPISGHTALYWYRQSLGQGPEFLIYFQGTGAADDSGLPNDRFFAVRPEGSVSTLKIQRTERGDSAVYLCASSLGLGGGTDTQYFGPGTRLTVL.

CDR3 in DNA: TGTGCCAGCAGTGCTAATATCGGTGGGGCCAACGTCCTGACTTTC. Amino acid sequence: CASSANIGGANVLTF. The chain recombines TRBV6-1 with TRBJ2-6, with D hard to call. Trimming shortened V by 4 bases and J by 3 bases, and 10 bases separated the two germline ends. The germline CDR1 and CDR2 sequences are MNHNS and SASEGT. The CDR3 contains 15 residues.

This chain links TRBV5-5 with TRBJ2-7; no definite D call. Germline CDR1 is SGHKS and CDR2 is YYEKEE (reference sequence). The CDR3 is made up of 14 amino acids. Trimming cost V 2 bases and J 6 bases, with 15 bases left between them. The CDR3 nucleotides read TGTGCCAGCAGCTTTCAGGCCCAGAGAGGCGAGCAGTACTTC. Its protein is CASSFQAQRGEQYF. Full variable domain (rest looked up from reference TRBV5-5 and TRBJ2-7): DAGVTQSPTHLIKTRGQQVTLRCSPISGHKSVSWYQQVLGQGPQFIFQYYEKEERGRGNFPDRFSARQFPNYSSELNVNALLLGDSALYLCASSFQAQRGEQYFGPGTRLTVT.

V is TRBV5-1 and J is TRBJ2-2; 12 bases line up with TRBD2. Unmatched junction bases numbered 7, after V lost 4 bases and J lost 6 bases. The CDR3 spans 16 residues. Germline values: CDR1 SGHRS, CDR2 YFSETQ. This CDR3 reads CASSIPTSGSAGELFF. CDR3 nucleotides: TGCGCCAGCAGCATCCCGACTAGCGGGAGTGCCGGGGAGCTGTTTTTT. The whole variable domain, filled in from reference TRBV5-1 and TRBJ2-2, reads KAGVTQTPRYLIKTRGQQVTLSCSPISGHRSVSWYQQTPGQGLQFLFEYFSETQRNKGNFPGRFSGRQFSNSRSEMNVSTLELGDSALYLCASSIPTSGSAGELFFGEGSRLTVL.

The rearrangement links TRBV9 to TRBJ2-1; no clear D gene. This CDR3 is built from 13 residues. Germline values: CDR1 SGDLS, CDR2 YYNGEE. V dropped 1 base and J dropped 5 bases, with 7 bases sitting between them. The CDR3 DNA is TGTGCCAGCAGCGTATTTGGAGACAATGAGCAGTTCTTC. Translating gives CASSVFGDNEQFF.

CDR3 bases: TGCGCCAGCAGCTTGGATGCCTACAATGAGCAGTTCTTC. Amino acids: CASSLDAYNEQFF. This chain links TRBV5-1 with TRBJ2-1, with D unresolved. The germline V gene has CDR1 SGHRS and CDR2 YFSETQ. Between the trimmed V and J ends, which lost 0 bases and 2 bases, there was a span of 3 bases. The CDR3 consists of 13 residues.

This sequence joins TRBV5-4 and TRBJ1-2; D is ambiguous. CDR1 is SGHNT, CDR2 YYREEE, per germline (reference sequence). The CDR3 has 16 amino acids. V lost 0 bases and J lost 1, with 13 bases in between. The DNA for the CDR3 is TGTGCCAGCAGCTTGGGGCCGGCCACCGGTAACTATGGCTACACCTTC. It encodes CASSLGPATGNYGYTF.

V and J are TRBV5-1 and TRBJ2-1, with D perhaps TRBD2 (7 bases). Germline V gene data show CDR1 as SGHRS and CDR2 as YFSETQ. The CDR3 has 15 residues. Trimming took 0 bases from V and 7 from J, leaving 14 bases between them. The CDR3 here is CASSLGGGAWNEQFF. The CDR3 DNA is TGCGCCAGCAGCTTGGGTGGGGGGGCTTGGAATGAGCAGTTCTTC.

The genes are TRBV28 and TRBJ2-2; D is possibly TRBD1 (5 bases). Germline V gene lookup returns CDR1 MDHEN and CDR2 SYDVKM. The CDR3 spans 15 residues. Trimming left V 1 base short and J 1 base short, with 7 bases between. The CDR3 sequence is CASSLLGQNTGELFF. DNA of the CDR3: TGTGCCAGCAGTTTATTAGGACAGAACACCGGGGAGCTGTTTTTT.

Only a few counts were recorded for this clone. CDR3 sequence reads: CASSLGGGLGEKLFF. In DNA, the CDR3 is TGTGCCAGCAGCTTAGGAGGGGGTTTAGGGGAAAAACTGTTTTTT. The chain joins TRBV11-2 to TRBJ1-4; D is possibly TRBD1 (6 bases). Deletions cut 1 base from V and 8 bases from J, with 14 bases between. Per germline, CDR1 SGHAT and CDR2 FQNNGV. This CDR3 is 15 amino acids long.

The count of this clone is one. This chain connects TRBV6-6 to TRBJ1-1; 7 bases are a match to TRBD1. The CDR3 totals 15 residues. CDR1 and CDR2 (germline): MNHNY, SVGAGI (reference sequence). Trimming at V came to 3 bases and at J to 6 bases, leaving 10 bases not matched to a gene. CDR3 region: CASSYGQGVLPEAFF. CDR3 in DNA: TGTGCCAGCAGTTATGGGCAGGGGGTCCTACCTGAAGCTTTCTTT.

V is TRBV2 and J is TRBJ1-3, with D hard to call. Trimming removed 1 base from V and 0 bases from J, with 7 bases in between. Germline CDR1 and CDR2: SNHLY and FYNNEI. This CDR3 comprises 15 residues. In DNA form, the CDR3 reads TGTGCCAGCAGTGAAGTGGGCGGCTCTGGAAACACCATATATTTT. Translating it yields CASSEVGGSGNTIYF.

The J gene is TRBJ2-3, the V gene TRBV5-1, with TRBD2 matching over 11 bases. The CDR3 contains 16 residues. Germline values: CDR1 SGHRS, CDR2 YFSETQ. V dropped 4 bases and J dropped 3; count of bases not matched to a gene: 7. The CDR3 nucleotides are TGCGCCAGCAGCGCGGCGACTAGCGGGATTACAGATACGCAGTATTTT. This sequence encodes CASSAATSGITDTQYF.

This chain links TRBV4-1 with TRBJ2-6; D gene unclear. The germline gives CDR1 MGHRA, CDR2 YSYEKL. V gave up 3 bases and J gave up 0 bases, with 12 bases separating them. The CDR3 extends over 17 amino acids. This CDR3 reads CASSHGFQLSGANVLTF. CDR3 in DNA: TGCGCCAGCAGCCATGGGTTCCAGCTCTCTGGGGCCAACGTCCTGACTTTC.

This rearrangement joins TRBV29-1 to TRBJ1-5, with 8 nucleotides matching TRBD1. CDR3 length: 13 amino acids. CDR1 and CDR2 from the germline V gene are SQVTM and ANQGSEA. Unmatched junction bases numbered 6, after V lost 4 bases and J lost 7 bases. CDR3 residues: CSVGGQGGQPQHF. The CDR3 DNA follows: TGCAGCGTTGGAGGACAGGGAGGACAGCCCCAGCATTTT.